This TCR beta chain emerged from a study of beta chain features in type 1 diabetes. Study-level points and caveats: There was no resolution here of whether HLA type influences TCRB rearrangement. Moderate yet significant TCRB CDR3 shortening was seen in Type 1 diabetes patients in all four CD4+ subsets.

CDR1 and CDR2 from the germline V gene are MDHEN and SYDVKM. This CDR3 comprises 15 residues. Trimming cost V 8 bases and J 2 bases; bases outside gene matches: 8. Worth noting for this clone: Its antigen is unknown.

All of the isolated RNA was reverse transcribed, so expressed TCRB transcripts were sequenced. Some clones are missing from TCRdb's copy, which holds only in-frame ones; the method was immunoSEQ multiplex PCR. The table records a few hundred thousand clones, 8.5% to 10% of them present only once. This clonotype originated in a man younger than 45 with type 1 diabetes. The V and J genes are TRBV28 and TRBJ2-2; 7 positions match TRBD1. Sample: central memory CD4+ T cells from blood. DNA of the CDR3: TGTGCCAGCCAACCGGGACAGAGTAACACCGGGGAGCTGTTTTTT. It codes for CASQPGQSNTGELFF.